The 26 T cell receptor beta chains given below trace back to one sample, sequenced in a study of OX40 agonist ivuxolimab in advanced cancers. Clones were read by immunoSEQ multiplex PCR, and TCRdb kept only the in-frame ones, dropping some. The top ten clones hold 0.31% of a sample with some 100,000 clones, 90% of them seen once. This specimen was CD4+ or CD8+ T cells sorted from blood, taken in a trial of the OX40 agonist ivuxolimab. These receptors originate from an adult with an advanced solid tumor such as melanoma, head and neck, liver or kidney cancer.

V is TRBV5-1 and J is TRBJ2-2; 13 bases match TRBD2. V was clipped by 0 bases and J by 6 bases; unmatched bases: 8. Looked up from germline, CDR1 is SGHRS and CDR2 is YFSETQ. The CDR3 is 18 residues long. CDR3 DNA sequence: TGCGCCAGCAGCTTGGAAGGACTAGCGGGAGCGGCGGCCGGGGAGCTGTTTTTT. This sequence encodes CASSLEGLAGAAAGELFF.

This clone was seen a few times. The chain uses TRBV7-3 and TRBJ2-1, with a weak D call TRBD1 (5 bases). The CDR3 runs 14 residues. Germline V lookup: CDR1 SGHTA, CDR2 FQGTGA. V dropped 5 bases and J dropped 6 bases, with 14 bases sitting between them. In nucleotides, the CDR3 is TGTGCCAGCAGCCACAGACAGTACCTCAATGAGCAGTTCTTC. Protein product: CASSHRQYLNEQFF.

This rearrangement joins TRBV4-1 to TRBJ1-4; 9 nucleotides line up with TRBD1. Germline CDR1 is MGHRA and CDR2 is YSYEKL. The CDR3 runs to 14 residues. Trimming took 6 bases from V and 4 from J; bases not matched to a gene: 3. The CDR3 sequence: CASRRDRVNEKLFF. The CDR3 nucleotides read TGCGCCAGCAGGAGGGACAGGGTTAATGAAAAACTGTTTTTT.

CDR3 sequence: CASGPERGTLHTQYF. The DNA for the CDR3 is TGTGCCAGCGGCCCCGAGCGGGGGACCCTCCATACGCAGTATTTT. The chain is built from TRBV28 and TRBJ2-3, with 8 bases matching TRBD2. The ends lost 8 bases at V and 7 bases at J; junction bases unmatched: 14. The CDR3 totals 15 residues. Germline V CDR1 and CDR2: MDHEN, SYDVKM.

The chain employs TRBV7-8 and TRBJ1-1, with a weak D call TRBD1 (6 bases). Between the trimmed V and J ends, which lost 2 bases and 8 bases, there was a span of 15 bases. This CDR3 is built from 14 residues. Germline V gives CDR1 SGHVS, CDR2 FQNEAQ. Here the CDR3 DNA reads TGTGCCAGCAGCTTAAAACAGGGATTGGGGGAAGCTTTCTTT. Encoded protein: CASSLKQGLGEAFF.

This chain joins TRBV7-2 and TRBJ2-5; perhaps TRBD2 as D (5 bases). Germline V gene sequence: CDR1 SGHTA, CDR2 FQGNSA. The CDR3 is 15 amino acids. V dropped 2 bases and J dropped 3 bases, with 13 bases sitting between them. The CDR3 region has the DNA TGTGCCAGCAGCTTAAAAAAGGACGGGGAAGAGACCCAGTACTTC. Translated, it gives CASSLKKDGEETQYF.

The count of this clone is one. This chain links TRBV11-3 with TRBJ2-1; 15 nucleotides align to TRBD2. The CDR3 is 18 residues long. V lost 1 base, J lost 4 bases, and 5 bases stayed unmatched. The germline CDR1 and CDR2 sequences are SGHNT and YENEEA. This CDR3 is CASSLGTSGRAFYNEQFF. The CDR3 DNA sequence: TGTGCCAGCAGCTTAGGGACTAGCGGGAGGGCCTTTTACAATGAGCAGTTCTTC.

This sequence joins TRBV10-1 and TRBJ2-3; 9 bases are a match to TRBD2. Unmatched junction bases numbered 4, after V lost 8 bases and J lost 4 bases. Germline CDR1 WNHNN, CDR2 SYGVQD (reference sequence). The CDR3 runs to 13 residues. The CDR3 spells CASRSGRPDTQYF. CDR3 in DNA: TGCGCCAGCCGTAGCGGGAGACCAGATACGCAGTATTTT.

The chain couples TRBV19 to TRBJ2-6; TRBD2 matches at 8 bases. Unmatched junction bases numbered 7, after V lost 4 bases and J lost 2 bases. CDR1 is LNHDA, CDR2 SQIVND, per germline (reference sequence). The CDR3 covers 17 residues. CDR3 sequence reads: CASSTVGGGAGANVLTF. The CDR3 DNA sequence: TGTGCCAGTAGTACCGTCGGGGGGGGCGCTGGGGCCAACGTCCTGACTTTC.

The chain recombines TRBV19 with TRBJ2-3, with 7 bases identical to TRBD1. CDR3 length: 15 residues. Germline CDR1 is LNHDA and CDR2 is SQIVND (reference sequence). V was clipped by 5 bases and J by 2 bases; unmatched bases: 7. CDR3 loop: CASSPRQGNTDTQYF. CDR3 coding DNA: TGTGCCAGTAGTCCCAGACAGGGCAACACAGATACGCAGTATTTT.

V and J are TRBV14 and TRBJ2-3; 14 nucleotides line up with TRBD2. CDR1 is SGHDN and CDR2 is FVKESK in the germline V gene. The J segment lost 2 bases and the V segment lost 1 base, leaving 11 bases of the junction unmatched. There are 20 residues in the CDR3. In DNA form, the CDR3 reads TGTGCCAGCAGCCAAGCCCGACAGAGACTAGCGGGAGGGCCCACAGATACGCAGTATTTT. Translated, it gives CASSQARQRLAGGPTDTQYF.

With regard to this clone: Other DNA sequences within the sample encode an identical CDR3. The chain combines TRBV7-2 with TRBJ2-1; 8 bases line up with TRBD1. V lost 6 bases, J lost 4 bases, and 8 bases stayed unmatched. CDR3 size: 15 residues. Germline values: CDR1 SGHTA, CDR2 FQGNSA. CDR3 sequence: CASSLGQGIYNEQFF. CDR3 bases: TGTGCCAGCAGTCTCGGACAGGGCATTTACAATGAGCAGTTCTTC.

The chain has TRBV5-4 and TRBJ2-7, with D possibly TRBD2 on 5 matching bases. CDR1 SGHNT and CDR2 YYREEE come from the germline V gene (reference sequence). V gave up 5 bases and J gave up 0 bases, with 21 bases separating them. The CDR3 has 17 amino acids. In DNA, the CDR3 is TGTGCCAGCAGAGACGGAAGGACTCCCTCTCTCTCCTACGAGCAGTACTTC. Amino acids: CASRDGRTPSLSYEQYF.

This clone was found a few times. The chain carries TRBV28 and TRBJ2-1; 7 bases fit TRBD1. The V gene's germline CDR1 is MDHEN and CDR2 SYDVKM. The CDR3 loop spans 14 amino acids. Trimming cost V 7 bases and J 2 bases; bases outside gene matches: 5. The CDR3 DNA follows: TGTGCCAGCATGAGCCAGGGGGCCTACAATGAGCAGTTCTTC. Translation: CASMSQGAYNEQFF.

The chain combines TRBV29-1 with TRBJ2-3; no reliable D call. Trimming stripped 1 base from V and 2 bases from J, with 4 bases between. Germline values: CDR1 SQVTM, CDR2 ANQGSEA. This CDR3 is built from 12 residues. For the CDR3, the DNA is TGCAGCGTTGAAGTAGCCACAGATACGCAGTATTTT. Encoded protein: CSVEVATDTQYF.

This clone was seen a handful of times. The rearrangement links TRBV10-3 to TRBJ1-1, with 10 bases fitting TRBD1. The CDR3 runs to 14 residues. The V segment lost 6 bases and the J segment 4 bases; nucleotides outside the gene matches: 5. Germline V gene sequence: CDR1 ENHRY, CDR2 SYGVKD. The CDR3 protein is CAIRPGQGITEAFF. The CDR3 bases are TGTGCCATCAGACCGGGACAGGGGATCACTGAAGCTTTCTTT.

The rearrangement joins TRBV6-1 to TRBJ1-1, with 10 positions matching TRBD1. The trim removed 6 bases at V and 6 bases at J, leaving 4 bases unmatched. The CDR3 extends over 13 amino acids. Germline V gives CDR1 MNHNS, CDR2 SASEGT. For the CDR3, the DNA is TGTGCCAGCAGCCGGGACAGGGGTGCTGAAGCTTTCTTT. Translating it yields CASSRDRGAEAFF.

The rearrangement uses TRBV7-2 and TRBJ1-4; D is possibly TRBD1 (5 bases). Germline V lookup: CDR1 SGHTA, CDR2 FQGNSA. The CDR3 has 16 amino acids. V was shortened by 1 base and J by 3 bases, with 12 bases between the two germline ends. CDR3 in amino acids: CASSLVGTYSNEKLFF. DNA for the CDR3: TGTGCCAGCAGCTTAGTAGGGACGTACTCTAATGAAAAACTGTTTTTT.

Comment on this clone: The junction departs from germline at one end; a sequencing error may be responsible. V usage is TRBV6-1 and J usage is TRBJ2-7; a weak D match, TRBD1 (6 bases). CDR1 is MNHNS and CDR2 is SASEGT in the germline V gene. The CDR3 spans 12 residues. CDR3 in amino acids: CASSLSRDTEFF. Written as DNA, the CDR3 is TGTGCCAGCAGTCTAAGTAGGGACACCGAATTTTTC.

This chain uses TRBV28 with TRBJ2-5; no clear D gene. Trimming took off 7 bases at V and 3 bases at J, with 12 bases between the two ends. Germline loops: CDR1 MDHEN, CDR2 SYDVKM. CDR3 length equals 13 residues. The CDR3: CASNPRVKETQYF. CDR3 coding DNA: TGTGCCAGCAACCCCCGAGTGAAAGAGACCCAGTACTTC.

The rearrangement uses TRBV6-1 and TRBJ2-1, with D hard to call. CDR3 length equals 16 residues. Germline V gene sequence: CDR1 MNHNS, CDR2 SASEGT. V gave up 0 bases and J gave up 0 bases, with 9 bases separating them. CDR3: CASSEAPRASYNEQFF. CDR3 DNA: TGTGCCAGCAGTGAAGCCCCTAGAGCCTCCTACAATGAGCAGTTCTTC.

J is TRBJ1-4 and V is TRBV15; no reliable D call. Per germline, CDR1 LNHNV and CDR2 YYDKDF (reference sequence). With 9 bases removed from V and 5 bases from J, the gap between germline ends came to 19 bases. The CDR3 sequence is 15 residues long. CDR3 sequence reads: CATRRAYRRNEKLFF. The CDR3 nucleotides read TGTGCCACTCGCCGGGCGTATCGGCGGAATGAAAAACTGTTTTTT.

The chain links TRBV28 to TRBJ2-7; the match to TRBD1 covers 7 bases. Germline loops: CDR1 MDHEN, CDR2 SYDVKM. V trimming: 6 bases; J trimming: 7 bases; junction bases outside the gene matches: 9. The CDR3 totals 13 residues. The CDR3 loop is CASSPGQSSEQYF. The CDR3 bases are TGTGCCAGCAGCCCGGGACAGTCATCTGAGCAGTACTTC.

The chain joins TRBV7-9 to TRBJ2-7; TRBD2 might be the D (6 bases). This CDR3 spans 14 amino acids. The germline V gene has CDR1 SEHNR and CDR2 FQNEAQ (reference sequence). Trimming shortened V by 5 bases and J by 2 bases, and 13 bases separated the two germline ends. The CDR3 is CASSQPGGPYEQYF. The CDR3 DNA reads as TGTGCCAGCAGCCAGCCCGGGGGACCCTACGAGCAGTACTTC.

The V gene is TRBV2, the J gene TRBJ2-1, with 11 nucleotides matching TRBD2. CDR3 length equals 13 residues. Germline lookup yields CDR1 SNHLY and CDR2 FYNNEI. The V gene end was trimmed by 10 bases and the J gene end by 5 bases; junction bases not matched to a gene: 4. Here the CDR3 reads CATGLAGHNEQFF. Written as DNA, the CDR3 is TGTGCCACCGGACTAGCGGGCCACAATGAGCAGTTCTTC.

CDR3 loop: CASSLGGRSGELFF. CDR3 sequence (DNA): TGTGCCAGCAGCTTAGGCGGGAGGTCCGGGGAGCTGTTTTTT. The chain employs TRBV7-3 and TRBJ2-2, with 8 bases matching TRBD2. Germline V gives CDR1 SGHTA, CDR2 FQGTGA. The CDR3 has 14 residues. Germline trimming cut 2 bases from V and 6 bases from J; bases unmatched to any gene: 2.